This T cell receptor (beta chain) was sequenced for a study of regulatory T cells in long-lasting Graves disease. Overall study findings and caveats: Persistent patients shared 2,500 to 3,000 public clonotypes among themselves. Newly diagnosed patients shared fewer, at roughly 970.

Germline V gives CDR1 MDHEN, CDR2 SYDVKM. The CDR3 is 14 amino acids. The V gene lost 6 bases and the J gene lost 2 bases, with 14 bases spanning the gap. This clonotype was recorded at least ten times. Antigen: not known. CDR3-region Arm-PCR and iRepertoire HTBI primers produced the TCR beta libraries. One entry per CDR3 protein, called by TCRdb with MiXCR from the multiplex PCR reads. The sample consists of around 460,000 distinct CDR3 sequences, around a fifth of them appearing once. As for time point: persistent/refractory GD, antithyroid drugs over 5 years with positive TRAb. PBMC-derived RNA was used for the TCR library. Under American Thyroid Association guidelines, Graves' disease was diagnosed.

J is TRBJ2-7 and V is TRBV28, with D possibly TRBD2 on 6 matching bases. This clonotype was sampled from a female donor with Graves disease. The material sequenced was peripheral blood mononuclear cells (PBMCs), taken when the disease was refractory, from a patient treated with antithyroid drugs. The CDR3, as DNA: TGTGCCAGCAGCCAGGACTATCCCGCCTACGAGCAGTACTTC. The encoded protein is CASSQDYPAYEQYF.